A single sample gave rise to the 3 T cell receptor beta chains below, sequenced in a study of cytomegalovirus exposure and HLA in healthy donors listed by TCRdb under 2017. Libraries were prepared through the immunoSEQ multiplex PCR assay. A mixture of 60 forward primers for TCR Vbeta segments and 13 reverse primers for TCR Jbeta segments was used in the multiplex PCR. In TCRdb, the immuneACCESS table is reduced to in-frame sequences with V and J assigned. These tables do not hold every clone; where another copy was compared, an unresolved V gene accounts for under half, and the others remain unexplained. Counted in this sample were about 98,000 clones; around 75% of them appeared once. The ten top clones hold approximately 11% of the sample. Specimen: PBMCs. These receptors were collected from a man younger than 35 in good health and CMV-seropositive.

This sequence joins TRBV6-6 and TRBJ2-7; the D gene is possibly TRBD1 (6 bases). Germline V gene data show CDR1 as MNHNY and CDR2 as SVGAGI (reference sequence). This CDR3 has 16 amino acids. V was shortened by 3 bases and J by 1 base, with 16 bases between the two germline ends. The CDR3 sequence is CASSYPSGGESYEQYF. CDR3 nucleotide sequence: TGTGCCAGCAGTTATCCCAGTGGGGGCGAATCCTACGAGCAGTACTTC.

CDR3 nucleotides: TGTGCCATCAGTGAGGGACTATCTCAGCCCCAGCATTTT. This translates into CAISEGLSQPQHF. V is TRBV10-3 and J is TRBJ1-5, with D unclear. Between the trimmed V and J ends, which lost 2 bases and 6 bases, there was a span of 8 bases. Germline-derived CDR1 and CDR2 are ENHRY and SYGVKD. The CDR3 is 13 residues long.

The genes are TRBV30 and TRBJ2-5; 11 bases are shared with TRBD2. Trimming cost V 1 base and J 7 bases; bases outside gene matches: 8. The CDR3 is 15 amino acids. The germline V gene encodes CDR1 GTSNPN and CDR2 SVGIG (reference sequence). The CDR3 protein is CAWSAVTTSGGTQYF. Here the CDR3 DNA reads TGTGCCTGGAGTGCGGTCACCACTAGCGGGGGGACCCAGTACTTC.